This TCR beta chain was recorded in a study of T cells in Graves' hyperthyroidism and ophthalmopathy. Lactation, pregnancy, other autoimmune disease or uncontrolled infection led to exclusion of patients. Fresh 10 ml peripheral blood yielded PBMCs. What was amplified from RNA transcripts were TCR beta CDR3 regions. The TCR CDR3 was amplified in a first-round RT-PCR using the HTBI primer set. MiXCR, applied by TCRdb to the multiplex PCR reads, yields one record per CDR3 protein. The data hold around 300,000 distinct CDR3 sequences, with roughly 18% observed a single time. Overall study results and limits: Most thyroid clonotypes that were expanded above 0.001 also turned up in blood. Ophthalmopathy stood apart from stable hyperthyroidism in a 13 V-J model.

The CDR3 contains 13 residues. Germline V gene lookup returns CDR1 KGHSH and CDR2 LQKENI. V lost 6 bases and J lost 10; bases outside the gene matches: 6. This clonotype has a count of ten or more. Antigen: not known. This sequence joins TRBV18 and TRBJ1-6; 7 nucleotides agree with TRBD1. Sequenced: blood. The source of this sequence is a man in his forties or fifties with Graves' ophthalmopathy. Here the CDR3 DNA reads TGTGCCAGCTCGCCAAACAGGGGCTCACCCCTCCACTTT. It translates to CASSPNRGSPLHF.